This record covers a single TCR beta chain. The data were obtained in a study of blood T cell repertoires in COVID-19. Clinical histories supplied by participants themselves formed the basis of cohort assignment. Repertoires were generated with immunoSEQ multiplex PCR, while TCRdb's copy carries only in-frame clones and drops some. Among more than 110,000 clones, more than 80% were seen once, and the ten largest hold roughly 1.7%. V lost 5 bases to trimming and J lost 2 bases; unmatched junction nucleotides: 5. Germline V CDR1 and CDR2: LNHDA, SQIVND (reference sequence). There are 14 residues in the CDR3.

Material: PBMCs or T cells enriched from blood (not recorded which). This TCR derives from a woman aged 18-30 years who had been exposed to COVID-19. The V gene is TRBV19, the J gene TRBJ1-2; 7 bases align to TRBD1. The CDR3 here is CASSYETGNYGYTF. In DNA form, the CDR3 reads TGTGCCAGTAGTTATGAGACAGGGAACTATGGCTACACCTTC. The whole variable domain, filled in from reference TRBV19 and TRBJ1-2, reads DGGITQSPKYLFRKEGQNVTLSCEQNLNHDAMYWYRQDPGQGLRLIYYSQIVNDFQKGDIAEGYSVSREKKESFPLTVTSAQKNPTAFYLCASSYETGNYGYTFGSGTRLTVV.